These 9 T cell receptor beta chains came from one sample sequenced in a study of T cell repertoires in cytomegalovirus infection. MiXCR, run by TCRdb on the reads, gives a single entry per CDR3 protein. The data show roughly 280,000 distinct CDR3 sequences, with 22% seen just once and roughly a fifth held by the top ten. Their specific antigens are unknown. Material: cultured PBMCs, obtained from culture after CMV antigen stimulation. These receptors all come from a human donor in good health (CMV status not recorded). Some clones in this sample may be carry-over from other donors' samples.

The chain recombines TRBV11-2 with TRBJ1-2; maybe TRBD1 (5 bases). The V end lost 0 bases, the J end lost 4 bases, and 12 bases lay between the germline ends. This CDR3 region has 15 residues. Germline CDR1 is SGHAT and CDR2 is FQNNGV. DNA of the CDR3: TGTGCCAGCAGCTTAGATGGGGGACGCAGCTATGGCTACACCTTC. The encoded protein is CASSLDGGRSYGYTF.

The rearrangement joins TRBV20-1 to TRBJ2-1, with D possibly TRBD2 on 7 matching bases. Germline-derived CDR1 and CDR2 are DFQATT and SNEGSKA (reference sequence). This CDR3 is 15 amino acids long. Between the trimmed V and J ends, which lost 5 bases and 4 bases, there was a span of 18 bases. DNA of the CDR3: TGCAGTGCTTTTCGGGGGGCCTCGATTTACAATGAGCAGTTCTTC. It is translated as CSAFRGASIYNEQFF.

The chain is built from TRBV4-3 and TRBJ1-1; D not resolved. This CDR3 is 14 amino acids long. Germline CDR1 LGHNA, CDR2 YSLEER. V was pared by 2 bases and J by 0 bases, with 7 bases between. This CDR3 is CASSQFRVNTEAFF. The CDR3 DNA is TGCGCCAGCAGCCAATTTCGGGTGAACACTGAAGCTTTCTTT.

The chain combines TRBV19 with TRBJ2-3, with 10 bases aligning to TRBD1. The length of the CDR3 is 14 residues. Germline CDR1 reads LNHDA; CDR2 reads SQIVND (reference sequence). V dropped 8 bases and J dropped 2; count of bases not matched to a gene: 4. This CDR3 is CASWDRGVTDTQYF. In nucleotides, the CDR3 is TGTGCCAGTTGGGACAGGGGAGTCACAGATACGCAGTATTTT.

This clonotype was picked up many times. The genes are TRBV6-2 or TRBV6-3 and TRBJ2-1; D remains ambiguous. V was shortened by 7 bases and J by 6 bases, with 25 bases between the two germline ends. Looked up from germline, CDR1 is MNHEY and CDR2 is SVGEGT. The CDR3 sequence is 17 residues long. The CDR3 reads CASTLRQATSLLNEQFF. CDR3 bases: TGTGCCAGCACGTTGAGACAAGCAACCTCTCTTCTCAATGAGCAGTTCTTC.

The genes are TRBV20-1 and TRBJ2-7, with TRBD2 identical over 9 bases. CDR1 and CDR2 (germline): DFQATT, SNEGSKA (reference sequence). V dropped 0 bases and J dropped 7; count of bases not matched to a gene: 10. The CDR3 is 15 amino acids. CDR3 amino acids: CSARDPRSGSDEQYF. The CDR3 DNA reads TGCAGTGCTAGAGATCCGCGTAGCGGGAGTGATGAGCAGTACTTC.

This clonotype was detected a few times. The rearrangement joins TRBV29-1 to TRBJ1-2, with TRBD1 matching 7 bases. This CDR3 has 13 amino acids. The trim removed 4 bases at V and 8 bases at J, leaving 10 bases unmatched. CDR1 and CDR2 (germline): SQVTM, ANQGSEA. CDR3 loop: CSVGETGTRGYTF. In DNA form, the CDR3 reads TGCAGCGTTGGAGAGACAGGGACCCGGGGCTACACCTTC.

Only a few counts were recorded for this clonotype. The chain employs TRBV4-1 and TRBJ1-4; 9 bases agree with TRBD1. This CDR3 spans 17 amino acids. With 2 bases clipped from V and 6 bases from J, the junction kept 10 bases outside the gene matches. The germline V gene encodes CDR1 MGHRA and CDR2 YSYEKL. CDR3 nucleotides: TGCGCCAGCAGCCAATCAACGAGGGGACAGGGTTATGAAAAACTGTTTTTT. It specifies CASSQSTRGQGYEKLFF.

The J gene is TRBJ2-3, the V gene TRBV15; 7 nucleotides align to TRBD1. CDR3 length equals 15 residues. Looked up from germline, CDR1 is LNHNV and CDR2 is YYDKDF (reference sequence). V lost 0 bases, J lost 3 bases, and 3 bases stayed unmatched. CDR3 nucleotides: TGTGCCACCAGCAGAGATGTGGACAGGACAGATACGCAGTATTTT. Its translation is CATSRDVDRTDTQYF.